The T cell receptor (beta chain) described here comes from a study of T cell repertoires in cytomegalovirus infection. TCRdb re-called the reads through MiXCR, storing one row per CDR3 protein. The sample lists about 140,000 distinct CDR3 sequences, 5.5% to 8% seen once, with more than 15% in the top ten. Germline lookup yields CDR1 SQVTM and CDR2 ANQGSEA. The ends lost 6 bases at V and 7 bases at J; junction bases unmatched: 12. The CDR3 runs to 15 residues. This sequence joins TRBV29-1 and TRBJ2-1, with TRBD2 identical over 10 bases. The specimen was PBMCs. The TCR was taken from a human donor in good health (CMV status not recorded). Some clones in this sample may be carry-over from other donors' samples. The CDR3 DNA reads TGCAGCGTGGGTGGGCTAGCGGGGGTGGTAAATGAGCAGTTCTTC. Amino acid sequence: CSVGGLAGVVNEQFF.